Each of the 11 T cell receptor beta chains below was sequenced from the same sample in a study of Ad26.COV2.S vaccination and SARS-CoV-2 variants. The data were produced by immunoSEQ multiplex PCR, yet TCRdb's version contains in-frame clones alone and is incomplete. The table has some 340,000 clones, roughly 80% seen once. Treatment reported: some 20 received Ad26.COV2.S at low or high dose, single or two shots; about 5 received placebo; per-sample allocation not given. Sampling took place 63 days after the first vaccine or placebo injection. This specimen was peripheral blood, taken in a trial of Ad26.COV2.S vaccine versus placebo. The receptor source for this set is a person aged 18 to 59 who received the Ad26.COV2.S COVID-19 vaccine or a placebo.

V is TRBV28 and J is TRBJ2-7, with D perhaps matching TRBD1 (7 bases). The V and J ends lost 1 base and 1 base respectively, with 11 bases between them. This CDR3 is 15 amino acids long. Germline lookup yields CDR1 MDHEN and CDR2 SYDVKM. In nucleotides, the CDR3 is TGTGCCAGCAGTTTATCCCCAGGGGGGTCCTACGAGCAGTACTTC. Its protein is CASSLSPGGSYEQYF.

This clone was counted between two and nine times. The rearrangement links TRBV9 to TRBJ1-5; TRBD1 matches at 8 bases. CDR3 length: 16 residues. Germline trimming cut 4 bases from V and 0 bases from J; bases unmatched to any gene: 6. Per germline, CDR1 SGDLS and CDR2 YYNGEE. In nucleotides, the CDR3 is TGTGCCAGCAGCCCAGGGGGCCGCGATAGCAATCAGCCCCAGCATTTT. This encodes CASSPGGRDSNQPQHF.

This sequence joins TRBV19 and TRBJ1-2; the D gene is possibly TRBD1 (5 bases). The CDR3 totals 15 residues. Deletions cut 0 bases from V and 8 bases from J, with 16 bases between. From germline, CDR1 is LNHDA and CDR2 SQIVND (reference sequence). The CDR3 DNA is TGTGCCAGTAGTATAGATCTTATTCCAGGGCGCGGCTACACCTTC. Translation gives CASSIDLIPGRGYTF.

V is TRBV10-3 and J is TRBJ2-3; D assignment may be TRBD1 or TRBD2 (5 bases each). Germline V gives CDR1 ENHRY, CDR2 SYGVKD. The V gene lost 8 bases and the J gene lost 6 bases, with 18 bases spanning the gap. The CDR3 is 14 amino acids. In nucleotides, the CDR3 is TGTGCCATCGGGGGAACGGGCTCTTCGGATACGCAGTATTTT. Translation gives CAIGGTGSSDTQYF.

V usage is TRBV12-3 or TRBV12-4 and J usage is TRBJ1-3; D remains unclear. Trimming pared 2 bases from V and 0 bases from J, leaving 2 bases between. This CDR3 has 13 amino acids. In DNA, the CDR3 is TGTGCCAGCAGTTTAATCTCTGGAAACACCATATATTTT. It specifies CASSLISGNTIYF.

The chain links TRBV7-6 to TRBJ1-2; 12 nucleotides agree with TRBD1. Losses at the gene ends were 4 bases for V and 6 bases for J; bases not matched to a gene: 12. The CDR3 contains 17 residues. Germline assignment: CDR1 SGHVS and CDR2 FNYEAQ. DNA for the CDR3: TGTGCCAGCAGCTCCAACCCATCCCGGGACAGGGGGCATGGCTACACCTTC. Amino acids: CASSSNPSRDRGHGYTF. Full variable domain (rest looked up from reference TRBV7-6 and TRBJ1-2): GAGVSQSPRYKVTKRGQDVALRCDPISGHVSLYWYRQALGQGPEFLTYFNYEAQQDKSGLPNDRFSAERPEGSISTLTIQRTEQRDSAMYRCASSSNPSRDRGHGYTFGSGTRLTVV.

This clone was found once. The rearrangement uses TRBV24-1 and TRBJ2-6; a possible D gene is TRBD2 (5 bases). Germline CDR1 is KGHDR and CDR2 is SFDVKD. This CDR3 spans 15 amino acids. Trimming cost V 5 bases and J 1 base, with 8 bases left between them. The CDR3, as DNA: TGTGCCACCAGTGCGTCGGGATCTGGGGCCAACGTCCTGACTTTC. Encoded protein: CATSASGSGANVLTF.

The chain recombines TRBV11-1 with TRBJ1-1; 9 positions agree with TRBD1. The CDR3 covers 15 residues. Germline CDR1 is SGHAT and CDR2 is FQDESV (reference sequence). V trimming: 6 bases; J trimming: 1 base; junction bases outside the gene matches: 6. The CDR3, as DNA: TGTGCCAGCAGGACCGCGGGACAGGGGAACACTGAAGCTTTCTTT. Its translation is CASRTAGQGNTEAFF. The whole variable domain, remainder taken from reference TRBV11-1 and TRBJ1-1, is EAEVAQSPRYKITEKSQAVAFWCDPISGHATLYWYRQILGQGPELLVQFQDESVVDDSQLPKDRFSAERLKGVDSTLKIQPAELGDSAMYLCASRTAGQGNTEAFFGQGTRLTVV.

The chain is built from TRBV4-1 and TRBJ1-4, with 7 bases matching TRBD1. The CDR3 spans 15 residues. Germline CDR1 and CDR2: MGHRA and YSYEKL. The trim removed 5 bases at V and 3 bases at J, leaving 6 bases unmatched. In nucleotides, the CDR3 is TGCGCCAGCAGCTACACGGACAGGTCTAATGAAAAACTGTTTTTT. It is translated as CASSYTDRSNEKLFF.

The V gene is TRBV7-2, the J gene TRBJ1-1; 10 nucleotides match TRBD1. Germline V gene lookup returns CDR1 SGHTA and CDR2 FQGNSA. CDR3 length: 15 residues. V shed 6 bases, J shed 1 base, and the junction held 5 bases outside the gene matches. Written as DNA, the CDR3 is TGTGCCAGCAGACCGGGACAGGGGACGAACACTGAAGCTTTCTTT. It codes for CASRPGQGTNTEAFF.

The V gene is TRBV5-1, the J gene TRBJ2-3; possibly TRBD2 for D (5 bases). Germline CDR1 and CDR2: SGHRS and YFSETQ. V lost 1 base and J lost 4, with 7 bases in between. This CDR3 has 13 amino acids. CDR3 loop: CASSLSAADTQYF. The CDR3 region has the DNA TGCGCCAGCAGCTTGTCAGCGGCAGATACGCAGTATTTT.